This T cell receptor (beta chain) was found in a study of shared T cell receptors in the human thymus. Sequencing used immunoSEQ multiplex PCR; TCRdb keeps in-frame clones, though not all of them. Of approximately 660,000 clones detected, more than 75% appear once; the ten largest clones hold 0.0095% to 0.011%. This clone was detected a few times. With 4 bases removed from V and 3 bases from J, the gap between germline ends came to 9 bases. The CDR3 length is 14 residues. Germline CDR1 reads MNHNY; CDR2 reads SVGAGI (reference sequence). The sample was also linked to a second study, of human thymus T cells. That work states: The sample donors, healthy Finnish infants, were having corrective surgery for congenital heart defects. Highly overlapping thymic repertoires in unrelated individuals were reported by related research.

V is TRBV6-6 and J is TRBJ1-4; the D gene is possibly TRBD1 (5 bases). This sequence originates from a boy younger than two with a congenital heart defect. Sequenced material: thymocytes. Here the CDR3 reads CASSFRDSNEKLFF. CDR3 bases: TGTGCCAGCAGTTTTCGGGACTCTAATGAAAAACTGTTTTTT.